This T cell receptor (beta chain) appears in the sequencing data of a study of glioma-infiltrating T cells. Study-wide results and caveats: Tissue-blood divergence was below expectation in non-neoplastic patients, above in gliomas. Very few CDR3 sequences were shared between tissue and blood.

The iRepertoire nested amplicon-rescue multiplex PCR amplified TCR alpha and beta CDR3s from RNA. Tissue mRNA or PBMC total RNA, 100-400 ng, went into one-step reverse transcription and amplification. MiXCR was run by TCRdb on the multiplex PCR reads, yielding one entry per CDR3 protein. This table holds over 90,000 distinct CDR3 sequences, about 30% found once. Trimming stripped 4 bases from V and 2 bases from J, with 11 bases between. The CDR3 runs 13 residues. In germline, CDR1 is SQVTM, CDR2 ANQGSEA. This clonotype appeared a few times. The antigen remains unidentified. The J gene is TRBJ1-2, the V gene TRBV29-1; D is possibly TRBD1 (5 bases). This sequence originates from a human donor with low-grade glioma or glioblastoma, undergoing nonglioma brain surgery, or in good health (not recorded which). Specimen: glioma tissue, nonneoplastic brain tissue, or PBMCs (not recorded which). This chain's CDR3 is CSVGTRGNYGYTF. CDR3 sequence (DNA): TGCAGCGTTGGCACTAGGGGAAACTATGGCTACACCTTC.